The entry below gives a single TCR beta chain sequence along with its context. As handled by the study authors: Amplification of reference gene primers provided the estimated nucleated cell counts. Only in-frame clones appear in the TCRdb table, and some are missing; sequencing was by immunoSEQ multiplex PCR. V and J calls and clone size are copied from that table; D and trimming were computed from the DNA. The data contain a few hundred thousand clones, 89% of them singletons. This specimen belongs to a study of blood T cell repertoires in COVID-19. The sample consisted of peripheral blood. This receptor was identified in a man aged 40-50 years with acute or convalescent COVID-19.

CDR3 DNA sequence: TGTGCCAGCAGTCTCAGGACAGGGCGGGAGTCTGGGGCCAACGTCCTGACTTTC. Amino acids: CASSLRTGRESGANVLTF. V gene TRBV6-6 combines with J gene TRBJ2-6, with a possible D match to TRBD1 (8 bases). Germline lookup yields CDR1 MNHNY and CDR2 SVGAGI (reference sequence). Trimming took 5 bases from V and 1 from J, leaving 18 bases between them. The length of the CDR3 is 18 residues.